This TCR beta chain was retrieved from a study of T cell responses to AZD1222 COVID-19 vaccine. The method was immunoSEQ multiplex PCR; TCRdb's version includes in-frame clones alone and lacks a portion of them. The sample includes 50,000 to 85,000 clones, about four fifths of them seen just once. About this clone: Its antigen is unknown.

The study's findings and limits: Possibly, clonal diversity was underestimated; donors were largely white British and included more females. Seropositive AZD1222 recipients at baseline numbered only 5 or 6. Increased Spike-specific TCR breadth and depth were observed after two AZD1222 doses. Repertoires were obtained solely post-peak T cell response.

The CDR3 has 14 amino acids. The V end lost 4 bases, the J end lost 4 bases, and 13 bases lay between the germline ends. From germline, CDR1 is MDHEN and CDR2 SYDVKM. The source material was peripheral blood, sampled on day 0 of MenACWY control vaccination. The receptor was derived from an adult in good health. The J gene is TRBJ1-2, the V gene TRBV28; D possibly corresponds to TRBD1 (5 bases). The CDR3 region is CASSSPGLRYGYTF. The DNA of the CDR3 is TGTGCCAGCAGTTCCCCGGGACTGCGCTATGGCTACACCTTC.